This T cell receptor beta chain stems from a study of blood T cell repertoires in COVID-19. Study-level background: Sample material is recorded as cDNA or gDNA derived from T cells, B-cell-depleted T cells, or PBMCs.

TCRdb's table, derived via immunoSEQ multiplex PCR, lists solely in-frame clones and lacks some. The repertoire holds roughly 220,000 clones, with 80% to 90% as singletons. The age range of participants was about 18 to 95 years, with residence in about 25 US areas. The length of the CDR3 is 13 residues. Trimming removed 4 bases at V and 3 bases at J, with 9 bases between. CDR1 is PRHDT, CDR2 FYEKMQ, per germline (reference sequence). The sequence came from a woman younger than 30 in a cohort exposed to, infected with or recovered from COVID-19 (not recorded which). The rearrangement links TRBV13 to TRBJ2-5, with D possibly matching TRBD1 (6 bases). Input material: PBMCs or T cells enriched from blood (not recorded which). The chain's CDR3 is CASSSRTEETQYF. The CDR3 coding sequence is TGTGCCAGCAGCTCGAGGACAGAAGAGACCCAGTACTTC.